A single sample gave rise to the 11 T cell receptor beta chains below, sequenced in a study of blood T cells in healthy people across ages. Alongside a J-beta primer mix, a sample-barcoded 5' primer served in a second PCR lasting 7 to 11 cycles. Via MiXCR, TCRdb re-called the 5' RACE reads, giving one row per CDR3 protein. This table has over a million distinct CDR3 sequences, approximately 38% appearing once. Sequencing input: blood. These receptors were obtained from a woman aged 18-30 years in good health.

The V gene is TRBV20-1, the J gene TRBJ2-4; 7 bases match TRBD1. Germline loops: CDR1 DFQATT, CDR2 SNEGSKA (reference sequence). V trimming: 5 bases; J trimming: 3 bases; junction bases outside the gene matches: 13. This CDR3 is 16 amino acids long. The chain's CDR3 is CSAEGVSGTDKNIQYF. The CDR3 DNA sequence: TGCAGTGCTGAGGGGGTTTCCGGGACAGACAAAAACATTCAGTACTTC.

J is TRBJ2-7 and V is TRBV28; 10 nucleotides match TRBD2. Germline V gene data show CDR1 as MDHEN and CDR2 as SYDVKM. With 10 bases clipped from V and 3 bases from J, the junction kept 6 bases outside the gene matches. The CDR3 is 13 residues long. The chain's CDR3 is CAILSSGSYEQYF. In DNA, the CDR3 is TGTGCCATACTGTCTAGCGGGAGCTACGAGCAGTACTTC.

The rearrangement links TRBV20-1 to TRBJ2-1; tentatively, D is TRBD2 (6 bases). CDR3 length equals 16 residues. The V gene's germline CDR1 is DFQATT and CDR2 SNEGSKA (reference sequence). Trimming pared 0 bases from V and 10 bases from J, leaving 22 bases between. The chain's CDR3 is CSARDLGRRGLNEQFF. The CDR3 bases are TGCAGTGCTAGAGACTTAGGCAGGAGGGGACTTAACGAGCAGTTCTTC.

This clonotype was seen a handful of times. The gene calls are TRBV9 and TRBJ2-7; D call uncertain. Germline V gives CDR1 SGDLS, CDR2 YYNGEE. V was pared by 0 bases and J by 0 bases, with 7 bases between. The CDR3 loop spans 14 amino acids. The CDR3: CASSVDLVSYEQYF. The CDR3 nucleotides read TGTGCCAGCAGCGTAGATCTAGTCTCCTACGAGCAGTACTTC.

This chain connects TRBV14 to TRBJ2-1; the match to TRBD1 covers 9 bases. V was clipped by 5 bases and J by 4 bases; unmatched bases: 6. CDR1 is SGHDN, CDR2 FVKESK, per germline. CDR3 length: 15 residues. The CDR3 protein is CASSEDRGRYNEQFF. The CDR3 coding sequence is TGTGCCAGCAGCGAGGACAGGGGAAGGTACAATGAGCAGTTCTTC.

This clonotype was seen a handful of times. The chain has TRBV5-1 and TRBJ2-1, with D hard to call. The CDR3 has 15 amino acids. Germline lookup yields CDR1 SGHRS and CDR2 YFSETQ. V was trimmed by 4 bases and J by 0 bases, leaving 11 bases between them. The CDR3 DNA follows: TGCGCCAGCAGCCCGCCCCCTAGCTCCTACAATGAGCAGTTCTTC. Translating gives CASSPPPSSYNEQFF.

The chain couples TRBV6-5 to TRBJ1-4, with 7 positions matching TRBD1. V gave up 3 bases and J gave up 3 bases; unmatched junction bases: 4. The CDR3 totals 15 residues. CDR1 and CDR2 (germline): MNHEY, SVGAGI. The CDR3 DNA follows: TGTGCCAGCAGTTATAGGGGGCCGGCTAATGAAAAACTGTTTTTT. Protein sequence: CASSYRGPANEKLFF.

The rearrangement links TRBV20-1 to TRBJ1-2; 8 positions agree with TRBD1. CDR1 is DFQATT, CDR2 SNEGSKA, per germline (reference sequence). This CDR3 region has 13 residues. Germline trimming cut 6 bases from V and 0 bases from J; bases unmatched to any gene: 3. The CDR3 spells CSADRGPNYGYTF. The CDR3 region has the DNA TGCAGTGCCGACAGGGGTCCTAACTATGGCTACACCTTC.

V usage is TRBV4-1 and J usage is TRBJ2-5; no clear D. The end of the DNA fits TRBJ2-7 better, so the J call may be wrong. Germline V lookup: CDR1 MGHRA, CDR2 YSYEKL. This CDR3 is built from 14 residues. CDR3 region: CASSQDWTTYEQYF. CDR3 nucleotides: TGCGCCAGCAGCCAAGATTGGACCACCTACGAGCAGTACTTC.

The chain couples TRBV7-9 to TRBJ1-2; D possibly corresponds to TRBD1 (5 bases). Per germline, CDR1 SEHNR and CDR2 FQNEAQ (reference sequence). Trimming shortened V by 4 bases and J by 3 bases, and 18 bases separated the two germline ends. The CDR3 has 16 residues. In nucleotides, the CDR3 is TGTGCCAGCAGCTACCTCGTCGGGGACTCGGACTATGGCTACACCTTC. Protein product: CASSYLVGDSDYGYTF.

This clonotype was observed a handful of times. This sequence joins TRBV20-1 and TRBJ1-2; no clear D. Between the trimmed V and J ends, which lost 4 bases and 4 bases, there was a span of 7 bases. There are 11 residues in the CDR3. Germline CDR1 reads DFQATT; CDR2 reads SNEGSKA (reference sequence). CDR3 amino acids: CSAIQSYGYTF. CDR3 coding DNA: TGCAGTGCTATACAGAGCTATGGCTACACCTTC.